Following are 11 T cell receptor beta chains from one sample sequenced in a study of molecular identifiers for immune sequencing clone quantification. MiXCR, run by TCRdb on the PCR reads, gives a single entry per CDR3 protein. The sample shows some 93,000 distinct CDR3 sequences, over 20% of them seen only once. Sample: naive CD8+ T cells from blood, with Jurkat cell RNA spiked in. As to subset: FACS-sorted CD8+CD4-CCR7+CD45RA+ naive T cells. All receptors come from a human donor in good health. Some libraries in this study had Jurkat cell RNA spiked in.

In regard to this clonotype: Its ends do not fully match the called genes, so a read error is possible. This sequence joins TRBV6-2 or TRBV6-3 and TRBJ1-5, with D possibly TRBD1 on 6 matching bases. The CDR3 has 15 residues. From germline, CDR1 is MNHEY and CDR2 SVGEGT. CDR3 residues: CASGYIGQIDQPQHF. CDR3 DNA: TGTGCCAGCGGTTATATCGGACAGATAGATCAGCCCCAGCATTTT.

This chain connects TRBV4-3 to TRBJ2-2, with unresolved D. The V end was cut by 0 bases, the J end by 2 bases, with 10 bases between. The CDR3 is made up of 16 amino acids. Germline CDR1 LGHNA, CDR2 YSLEER. CDR3 sequence (DNA): TGCGCCAGCAGCCAAGATTGGCCTACCAACACCGGGGAGCTGTTTTTT. Amino acid sequence: CASSQDWPTNTGELFF.

This clonotype was counted a few times. A clone one base away is much larger, so this may be a read error. V gene TRBV7-6 combines with J gene TRBJ2-5, with 9 bases matching TRBD2. Germline V gene sequence: CDR1 SGHVS, CDR2 FNYEAQ. This CDR3 has 16 residues. CDR3 DNA: TGTGCCAGCAGCTTAGTCCTAGCGGGGACCCAAGGGACCCAGTACTTC. Encoded protein: CASSLVLAGTQGTQYF.

On this clonotype: A much larger clone sits a single nucleotide away, making a read error possible. The chain carries TRBV2 and TRBJ2-2; 7 bases are shared with TRBD2. This CDR3 spans 15 amino acids. Germline CDR1 and CDR2: SNHLY and FYNNEI. The chain's CDR3 is CASSDPSRWGGGLFF. CDR3 DNA: TGTGCCAGCAGTGATCCCAGCCGTTGGGGCGGGGGGCTGTTTTTT.

A remark on this clonotype: A much larger clone sits a single nucleotide away, making a read error possible. The rearrangement links TRBV20-1 to TRBJ2-7; TRBD1 matches at 9 bases. In germline, CDR1 is DFQATT, CDR2 SNEGSKA (reference sequence). The CDR3 extends over 14 amino acids. The V and J ends lost 1 base and 2 bases, in that order; junction bases with no gene match: 3. Here the CDR3 reads CSARGRDRAYEQYF. The CDR3 DNA reads as TGCAGTGCTAGAGGTAGGGACAGGGCCTACGAGCAGTACTTC.

In its sample, this clonotype was seen many times. The chain joins TRBV12-3 or TRBV12-4 to TRBJ2-3; no definite D call. Between the trimmed V and J ends, which lost 3 bases and 2 bases, there was a span of 6 bases. This CDR3 is 13 amino acids long. The CDR3 spells CASSFRVTDTQYF. In DNA form, the CDR3 reads TGTGCCAGCAGTTTCCGGGTCACAGATACGCAGTATTTT.

About this clonotype itself: The germline gene is not matched at one end of the junction; a read error may be the cause. The chain employs TRBV4-3 and TRBJ2-7; D is perhaps TRBD1 (5 bases). CDR1 and CDR2 from the germline V gene are LGHNA and YSLEER. The CDR3 length is 15 residues. CDR3 nucleotides: TGCGCCGTCCCGGTCGCCCAGGGCGTCCGCCACGAGCGGTACTTC. Encoded protein: CAVPVAQGVRHERYF.

The rearrangement uses TRBV19 and TRBJ2-1; tentative D call: TRBD2 (5 bases). Germline V gene data show CDR1 as LNHDA and CDR2 as SQIVND (reference sequence). Trimming pared 4 bases from V and 0 bases from J, leaving 7 bases between. The CDR3 length is 14 residues. As DNA, the CDR3 is TGTGCCAGTAGTAGGGAGAGCTCCTACAATGAGCAGTTCTTC. This sequence encodes CASSRESSYNEQFF.

As concerns this clonotype: A much larger clone lies a single base off, so this may be a read error. The V and J genes are TRBV28 and TRBJ2-7; 11 positions agree with TRBD2. Germline loops: CDR1 MDHEN, CDR2 SYDVKM. CDR3 size: 15 residues. The CDR3 DNA follows: TGTGCCAGCAGACAGACTAGCGGGGAAACCTACGGGCAGTACTTC. It translates to CASRQTSGETYGQYF.

This clonotype was recorded many times. The chain recombines TRBV7-2 with TRBJ2-2; 11 bases are shared with TRBD2. CDR3 length: 16 amino acids. The ends lost 1 base at V and 4 bases at J; junction bases unmatched: 2. Germline-derived CDR1 and CDR2 are SGHTA and FQGNSA. DNA for the CDR3: TGTGCCAGCAGCTTAGGACTAGCGGGGTTCACCGGGGAGCTGTTTTTT. As protein: CASSLGLAGFTGELFF.

The V call is TRBV9, the J call TRBJ2-7; 8 nucleotides agree with TRBD1. Germline CDR1 is SGDLS and CDR2 is YYNGEE. This CDR3 is 14 amino acids long. J gave up 2 bases and V 0 bases, and 1 base lay outside the gene matches. In nucleotides, the CDR3 is TGTGCCAGCAGCGTAGGGACAGGGACCTACGAGCAGTACTTC. This sequence encodes CASSVGTGTYEQYF. The whole variable domain, filled in from reference TRBV9 and TRBJ2-7, reads DSGVTQTPKHLITATGQRVTLRCSPRSGDLSVYWYQQSLDQGLQFLIQYYNGEERAKGNILERFSAQQFPDLHSELNLSSLELGDSALYFCASSVGTGTYEQYFGPGTRLTVT.